This is a list of T cell receptor beta chains from one sample in a study of T cell responses to AZD1222 COVID-19 vaccine. The table came from immunoSEQ multiplex PCR; TCRdb's copy has only in-frame clones and leaves some out. The sample consists of approximately 98,000 clones, about nine tenths of them appearing once. The input for sequencing was peripheral blood, taken on day 0 of MenACWY control vaccination. These receptors all stem from an adult in good health. The CDR3 runs from the conserved cysteine through the conserved F or W. D genes are given only for firm matches. Not all rows give a size; the values are once, few, many and, for expanded clones, a class.

.	TRBV11-2	TRBJ1-2	.	TGTGCCAGCTCAGACAGAGGCTATGGCTACACCTTC	CASSDRGYGYTF
.	TRBV4-1	TRBJ1-2	.	TGCGCCAGCAGCCAAGAGGGATTTGGTAACTATGGCTACACCTTC	CASSQEGFGNYGYTF
.	TRBV7-2	TRBJ1-1	.	TGTGCCAGCAGCTTAGCGCGGGGAACAGTGCTGAACACTGAAGCTTTCTTT	CASSLARGTVLNTEAFF
TRBD1	TRBV6-2/TRBV6-3	TRBJ2-7	.	TGTGCCAGCAGTTACGGGACAGGGAGGGAGCAGTACTTC	CASSYGTGREQYF
.	TRBV10-3	TRBJ1-1	once	TGTGCCATCAGTGAGGGGGCAGTTAACACTGAAGCTTTCTTT	CAISEGAVNTEAFF
TRBD1	TRBV11-2	TRBJ1-1	few	TGTGCCAGCAGCTTAGTGGGACAGGGGTCTAACACTGAAGCTTTCTTT	CASSLVGQGSNTEAFF
.	TRBV19	TRBJ2-2	.	TGTGCCAGTAGTAACCAGAACACCGGGGAGCTGTTTTTT	CASSNQNTGELFF
.	TRBV15	TRBJ1-5	.	TGTGCCACCAGCAGAGATCCAGGTCAGCCCCAGCATTTT	CATSRDPGQPQHF
.	TRBV2	TRBJ1-2	.	TGTGCCAGCAGTGAAGGGACAGCCTATGGCTACACCTTC	CASSEGTAYGYTF
TRBD1	TRBV7-6	TRBJ2-4	.	TGTGCCAGCAGCTTAGATGCGGGACAGGGTAACATTCAGTACTTC	CASSLDAGQGNIQYF
.	TRBV5-6	TRBJ2-7	.	TGTGCCAGCAGCTTGGGGACAGATTCCCCCCTCTACGAGCAGTACTTC	CASSLGTDSPLYEQYF
.	TRBV20-1	TRBJ2-5	.	TGCAGTGCTAGTGTCGAGACCCAGTACTTC	CSASVETQYF
.	TRBV6-1	TRBJ2-3	.	TGTGCCAGCAGTGAAGCGTGGGGGACATCGCCAGATACGCAGTATTTT	CASSEAWGTSPDTQYF
.	TRBV15	TRBJ1-4	.	TGTGCCACCAGCAGAGATGCTCGGTCCGATAAACTGTTTTTT	CATSRDARSDKLFF
.	TRBV6-5	TRBJ1-4	once	TGTGCCAGCCCCTCCGACAGTGCAACTAATGAAAAACTGTTTTTT	CASPSDSATNEKLFF
.	TRBV19	TRBJ1-4	.	TGTGCCAGTAGTATAATAGGGAAAGAAGAAAAACTGTTTTTT	CASSIIGKEEKLFF
TRBD1	TRBV28	TRBJ2-3	.	TGTGCCAGCAGTTTGGTCCTTGGGACAGCTATAGGCACAGATACGCAGTATTTT	CASSLVLGTAIGTDTQYF
.	TRBV2	TRBJ1-1	.	TGTGCCAGCAGGGGTAACAGGAGGAACACTGAAGCTTTCTTT	CASRGNRRNTEAFF
.	TRBV6-5	TRBJ1-3	.	TGTGCCAGCAGTTACGACGGACGTGCCGGAAACACCATATATTTT	CASSYDGRAGNTIYF
.	TRBV14	TRBJ1-2	.	TGTGCCAGCAGCCAGGGCCGGGCGGCAAGGGGTGGCTACACCTTC	CASSQGRAARGGYTF
.	TRBV19	TRBJ1-1	.	TGTGCCAGTAGTATCGATGGGACGGCCTCTGACACTGAAGCTTTCTTT	CASSIDGTASDTEAFF
.	TRBV25-1	TRBJ2-7	.	TGTGCCAGCAGTCGGAGGACAGATTACGAGCAGTACTTC	CASSRRTDYEQYF
.	TRBV6-4	TRBJ2-2	.	TGTGCCAGCAGTGGGCAGGCAACGAACACCGGGGAGCTGTTTTTT	CASSGQATNTGELFF
.	TRBV5-1	TRBJ2-1	.	TGCGCCAGCAGCTTGGCCCTATATAATGAGCAGTTCTTC	CASSLALYNEQFF
TRBD1	TRBV19	TRBJ1-2	.	TGTGCCAGTAGTATAGAAACAGGGGGAACTTTAAACTATGGCTACACCTTC	CASSIETGGTLNYGYTF
.	TRBV27	TRBJ1-5	.	TGTGCCAGCAGTTTATACGGGGTTAGCAATCAGCCCCAGCATTTT	CASSLYGVSNQPQHF
.	TRBV3-1/TRBV3-2	TRBJ2-7	once	TGTGCCAGCAGCCAATCCGGGGACAACGAGCAGTACTTC	CASSQSGDNEQYF
TRBD2	TRBV2	TRBJ2-3	.	TGTGCCAGTTCTGGGACTAGCGGGGTTCTGGGCACAGATACGCAGTATTTT	CASSGTSGVLGTDTQYF
.	TRBV4-2	TRBJ1-1	.	TGTGCCAGCAGCCTCGAAGGGGGTGAAGCTTTCTTT	CASSLEGGEAFF
.	TRBV11-2	TRBJ1-1	medium-sized	TGTGCCAGCAGCTTAGAATTCGGACAGCTGAACACTGAAGCTTTCTTT	CASSLEFGQLNTEAFF
TRBD1	TRBV6-5	TRBJ2-2	.	TGTGCCAGCAGTTACTTCCGGACAGGGGCCAGCGGGGAGCTGTTTTTT	CASSYFRTGASGELFF
TRBD1	TRBV7-9	TRBJ1-2	few	TGTGCCAGCAGCTTAGCAGGGACAGGGGGTGGAAATGGCTACACCTTC	CASSLAGTGGGNGYTF
TRBD1	TRBV3-1/TRBV3-2	TRBJ1-2	.	TGTGCCAGCAGCCAAGAGGGGACAGGGAGCGGCTACACCTTC	CASSQEGTGSGYTF
.	TRBV4-2	TRBJ1-4	.	TGTGCCAGCAGCCCGGGATCACGGGGGCAGTCTGGTGAAAAACTGTTTTTT	CASSPGSRGQSGEKLFF
TRBD2	TRBV4-2	TRBJ2-7	.	TGTGCCAGCAGCCAAGCTGGGACTAGCGGATACGAGCAGTACTTC	CASSQAGTSGYEQYF
.	TRBV9	TRBJ1-1	.	TGTGCCAGCAGCGTAGCTAGCAGTATGAACACTGAAGCTTTCTTT	CASSVASSMNTEAFF
.	TRBV5-1	TRBJ2-7	.	TGCGCCAGCAGCTTTCAAAGCGGATACACCTCCTACGAGCAGTACTTC	CASSFQSGYTSYEQYF
.	TRBV6-2/TRBV6-3	TRBJ2-5	.	TGTGCCAGCAGTTACGGGTTAGAGACCCAGTACTTC	CASSYGLETQYF
.	TRBV30	TRBJ1-3	.	TGTGCCTGGCAGGCTGCCGGAAACACCATATATTTT	CAWQAAGNTIYF
.	TRBV5-4	TRBJ1-6	.	TGTGCCAGCAGCTTGGCCGGGACACATTCACCCCTCCACTTT	CASSLAGTHSPLHF
.	TRBV6-5	TRBJ1-1	.	TGTGCCAGCAGTTACGGTAGGAACACTGAAGCTTTCTTT	CASSYGRNTEAFF
TRBD1	TRBV5-1	TRBJ1-2	.	TGCGCCAGCAGTCCACAGGGGAACTCAGGCTACACCTTC	CASSPQGNSGYTF
.	TRBV6-5	TRBJ1-5	.	TGTGCCAGCAGGGCTCTCACGGCGGGCAATCAGCCCCAGCATTTT	CASRALTAGNQPQHF
.	TRBV12-3/TRBV12-4	TRBJ1-1	.	TGTGCCAGCAGTTTTGGGAACACTGAAGCTTTCTTT	CASSFGNTEAFF
.	TRBV29-1	TRBJ1-2	few	TGCAGCGTTGAAGATGGAGGGGGTTATGGCTACACCTTC	CSVEDGGGYGYTF
.	TRBV6-5	TRBJ2-2	.	TGTGCCAGCAGTTACCGGGGAGAGGGCGGGGAGCTGTTTTTT	CASSYRGEGGELFF
.	TRBV12-3/TRBV12-4	TRBJ1-1	.	TGTGCCAGCAGTTTTGACAGGAACACTGAAGCTTTCTTT	CASSFDRNTEAFF
TRBD2	TRBV7-7	TRBJ2-1	once	TGTGCTAGCAGCTCCGGGGCTAGCGGGGGAAATGAGCAGTTCTTC	CASSSGASGGNEQFF
.	TRBV27	TRBJ2-7	.	TGTGCCAGCAGTTTATGGGGCTACGAGCAGTACTTC	CASSLWGYEQYF
.	TRBV9	TRBJ2-7	.	TGTGCCAGCAGCACACTGACAGGTTCTCACGAGCAGTACTTC	CASSTLTGSHEQYF
.	TRBV10-3	TRBJ1-1	once	TGTGCCATCGGCCCAGGTGACACTGAAGCTTTCTTT	CAIGPGDTEAFF